The 9 T cell receptor beta chains reported below all come from one sample, sequenced in a study of blood T cell repertoires in COVID-19. Repertoires were generated with immunoSEQ multiplex PCR, while TCRdb's copy carries only in-frame clones and drops some. This sample carries approximately 130,000 clones, less than 90% of them seen once, and the ten largest clones take under 2.5%. Sequenced: PBMCs or T cells enriched from blood (not recorded which). The source is a woman aged 45-60 years who had recovered from COVID-19.

The V call is TRBV5-1, the J call TRBJ1-4; D might be TRBD1 (5 bases). Germline V gene sequence: CDR1 SGHRS, CDR2 YFSETQ. This CDR3 region has 15 residues. V lost 0 bases and J 8 bases, leaving 14 bases between the germline ends. The CDR3 nucleotides are TGCGCCAGCAGCTTGGAACAGGCAGTGTGGGAAAAACTGTTTTTT. It codes for CASSLEQAVWEKLFF.

This clone was counted once. The V call is TRBV4-1, the J call TRBJ2-7, with D perhaps matching TRBD2 (6 bases). V lost 2 bases and J lost 3, with 11 bases in between. Germline V gives CDR1 MGHRA, CDR2 YSYEKL. The CDR3 covers 14 residues. This CDR3 reads CASSQPGVGYEQYF. CDR3 sequence (DNA): TGCGCCAGCAGCCAACCGGGGGTCGGCTACGAGCAGTACTTC.

The sample holds a few counts of this clone. The CDR3 is CASRTGGTHTDTQYF. CDR3 DNA: TGTGCCAGTAGAACAGGGGGCACCCACACAGATACGCAGTATTTT. The V call is TRBV19, the J call TRBJ2-3; 9 bases line up with TRBD1. CDR1 and CDR2 from the germline V gene are LNHDA and SQIVND (reference sequence). Germline trimming cut 6 bases from V and 2 bases from J; bases unmatched to any gene: 6. The CDR3 is 15 residues long.

The V gene is TRBV11-3, the J gene TRBJ1-1, with 8 positions matching TRBD1. Germline assignment: CDR1 SGHNT and CDR2 YENEEA. This CDR3 is 15 amino acids long. The V and J ends lost 1 base and 5 bases, in that order; junction bases with no gene match: 6. CDR3 DNA: TGTGCCAGCAGCTTAGGGTCAGGGGGCGATACTGAAGCTTTCTTT. Encoded protein: CASSLGSGGDTEAFF.

The rearrangement uses TRBV7-2 and TRBJ1-5, with no clear D. CDR1 is SGHTA, CDR2 FQGNSA, per germline. The ends were cut back, 5 bases at V and 6 bases at J, with 20 bases in the middle. The CDR3 runs 16 residues. CDR3 protein: CASSVTGSLGGQPQHF. DNA for the CDR3: TGTGCCAGCAGCGTAACCGGGTCTCTAGGAGGTCAGCCCCAGCATTTT.

The chain combines TRBV24-1 with TRBJ2-1; 8 bases align to TRBD1. The CDR3 covers 16 residues. CDR1 and CDR2 from the germline V gene are KGHDR and SFDVKD. V gave up 4 bases and J gave up 2 bases; unmatched junction bases: 6. CDR3 in amino acids: CATSESGTGAYNEQFF. DNA of the CDR3: TGTGCCACCAGTGAGTCCGGGACAGGAGCCTACAATGAGCAGTTCTTC.

V usage is TRBV3-1 (or the pseudogene TRBV3-2) and J usage is TRBJ2-3; D may be TRBD2 (5 bases). Trimming pared 5 bases from V and 4 bases from J, leaving 13 bases between. Germline CDR1 LGHDT, CDR2 YNNKEL (reference sequence). The CDR3 sequence is 14 residues long. Written as DNA, the CDR3 is TGTGCCAGCAGCGTACAGAGGGTGGCAGATACGCAGTATTTT. It specifies CASSVQRVADTQYF.

A few counts support this clone. The chain combines TRBV6-2 or TRBV6-3 with TRBJ1-4; D is unresolved. Per the germline V gene, CDR1 is MNHEY and CDR2 is SVGEGT. Between the trimmed V and J ends, which lost 4 bases and 6 bases, there was a span of 12 bases. The CDR3 runs 14 residues. The CDR3 reads CASSWEVEHEKLFF. DNA of the CDR3: TGTGCCAGCAGTTGGGAGGTGGAGCATGAAAAACTGTTTTTT.

The V call is TRBV20-1, the J call TRBJ1-2, with D hard to call. V was clipped by 6 bases and J by 4 bases, with 6 bases between them. Looked up from germline, CDR1 is DFQATT and CDR2 is SNEGSKA (reference sequence). CDR3 length equals 10 residues. CDR3 region: CSASGYGYTF. The CDR3 DNA reads as TGCAGTGCATCAGGCTATGGCTACACCTTC.